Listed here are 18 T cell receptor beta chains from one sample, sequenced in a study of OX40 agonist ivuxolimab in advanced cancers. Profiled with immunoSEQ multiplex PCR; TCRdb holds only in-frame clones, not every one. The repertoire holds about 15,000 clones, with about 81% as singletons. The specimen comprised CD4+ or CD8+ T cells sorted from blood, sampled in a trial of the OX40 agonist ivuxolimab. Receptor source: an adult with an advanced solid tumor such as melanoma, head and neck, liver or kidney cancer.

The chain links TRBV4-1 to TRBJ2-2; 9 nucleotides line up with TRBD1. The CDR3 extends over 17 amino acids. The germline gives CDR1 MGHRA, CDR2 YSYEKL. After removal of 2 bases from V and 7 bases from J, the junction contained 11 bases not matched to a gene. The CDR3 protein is CASSQKPGTGSGGELFF. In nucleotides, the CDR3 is TGCGCCAGCAGCCAAAAGCCAGGGACAGGGTCTGGCGGGGAGCTGTTTTTT.

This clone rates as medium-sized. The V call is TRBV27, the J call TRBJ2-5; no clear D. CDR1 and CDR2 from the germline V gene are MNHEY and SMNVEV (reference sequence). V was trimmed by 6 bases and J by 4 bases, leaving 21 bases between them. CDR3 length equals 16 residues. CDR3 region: CASSEFSSARGETQYF. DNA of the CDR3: TGTGCCAGCAGCGAGTTTTCGTCGGCCCGAGGAGAGACCCAGTACTTC.

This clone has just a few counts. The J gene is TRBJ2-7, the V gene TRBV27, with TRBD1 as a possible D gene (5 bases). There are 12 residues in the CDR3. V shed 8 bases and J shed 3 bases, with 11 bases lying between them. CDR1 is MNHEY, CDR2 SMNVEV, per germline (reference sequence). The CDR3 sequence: CASGPQGYEQYF. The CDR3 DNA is TGTGCCAGCGGCCCCCAGGGCTACGAGCAGTACTTC.

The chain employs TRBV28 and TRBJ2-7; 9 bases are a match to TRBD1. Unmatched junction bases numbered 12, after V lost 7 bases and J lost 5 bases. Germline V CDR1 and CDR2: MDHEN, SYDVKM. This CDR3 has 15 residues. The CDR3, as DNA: TGTGCCAGCACCAAACCGGGACAGGGTGTCCACGAGCAGTACTTC. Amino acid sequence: CASTKPGQGVHEQYF.

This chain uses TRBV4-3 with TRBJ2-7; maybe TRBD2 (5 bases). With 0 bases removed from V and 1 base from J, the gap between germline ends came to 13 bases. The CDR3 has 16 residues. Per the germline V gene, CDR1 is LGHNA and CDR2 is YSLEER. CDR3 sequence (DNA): TGCGCCAGCAGCCAAGATCGGGATAGCGCATCCTACGAGCAGTACTTC. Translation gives CASSQDRDSASYEQYF.

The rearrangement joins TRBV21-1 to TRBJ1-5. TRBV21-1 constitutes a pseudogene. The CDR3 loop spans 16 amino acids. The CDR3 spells CASSKEGGQGNQPQHF. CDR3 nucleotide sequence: TGTGCCAGCAGCAAAGAGGGGGGCCAGGGTAATCAGCCCCAGCATTTT.

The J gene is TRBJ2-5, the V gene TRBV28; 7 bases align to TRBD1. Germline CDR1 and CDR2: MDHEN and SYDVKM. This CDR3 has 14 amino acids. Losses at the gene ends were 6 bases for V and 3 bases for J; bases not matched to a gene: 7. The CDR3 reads CASSRDRVKETQYF. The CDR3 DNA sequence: TGTGCCAGCAGCAGAGACAGGGTAAAAGAGACCCAGTACTTC.

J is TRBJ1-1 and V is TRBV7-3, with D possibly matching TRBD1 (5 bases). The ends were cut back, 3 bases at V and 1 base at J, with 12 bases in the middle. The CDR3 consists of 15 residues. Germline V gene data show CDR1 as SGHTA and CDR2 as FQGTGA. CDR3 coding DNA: TGTGCCAGCAGCTTGGGTGGGGCCGGGAACACTGAAGCTTTCTTT. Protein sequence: CASSLGGAGNTEAFF. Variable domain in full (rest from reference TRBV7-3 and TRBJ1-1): GAGVSQTPSNKVTEKGKYVELRCDPISGHTALYWYRQSLGQGPEFLIYFQGTGAADDSGLPNDRFFAVRPEGSVSTLKIQRTERGDSAVYLCASSLGGAGNTEAFFGQGTRLTVV.

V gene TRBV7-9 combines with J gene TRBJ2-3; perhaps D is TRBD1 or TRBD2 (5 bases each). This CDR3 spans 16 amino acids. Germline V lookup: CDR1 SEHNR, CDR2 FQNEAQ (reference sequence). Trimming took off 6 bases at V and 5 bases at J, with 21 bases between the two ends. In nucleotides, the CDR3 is TGTGCCAGCAGGTACCCGGGACGGCAGAGCGGAGATACGCAGTATTTT. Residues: CASRYPGRQSGDTQYF.

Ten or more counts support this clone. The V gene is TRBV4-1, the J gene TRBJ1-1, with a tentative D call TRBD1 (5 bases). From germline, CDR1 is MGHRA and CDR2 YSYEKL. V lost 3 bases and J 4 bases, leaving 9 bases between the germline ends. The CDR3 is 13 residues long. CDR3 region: CASSQTAPTEAFF. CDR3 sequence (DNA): TGCGCCAGCAGCCAGACAGCTCCCACTGAAGCTTTCTTT.

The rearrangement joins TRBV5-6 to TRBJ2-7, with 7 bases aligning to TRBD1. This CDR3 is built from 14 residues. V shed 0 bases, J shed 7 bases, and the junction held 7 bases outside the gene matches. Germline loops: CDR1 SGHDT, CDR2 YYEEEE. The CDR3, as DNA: TGTGCCAGCAGCTTGGGAGGGGGCCATGGAGAGCAGTACTTC. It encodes CASSLGGGHGEQYF.

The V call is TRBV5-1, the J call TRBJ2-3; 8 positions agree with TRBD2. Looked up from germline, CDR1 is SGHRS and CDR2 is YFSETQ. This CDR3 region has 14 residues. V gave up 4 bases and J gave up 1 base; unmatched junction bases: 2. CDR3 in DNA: TGCGCCAGCAGCCCGCGGGGGGGCACAGATACGCAGTATTTT. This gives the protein CASSPRGGTDTQYF.

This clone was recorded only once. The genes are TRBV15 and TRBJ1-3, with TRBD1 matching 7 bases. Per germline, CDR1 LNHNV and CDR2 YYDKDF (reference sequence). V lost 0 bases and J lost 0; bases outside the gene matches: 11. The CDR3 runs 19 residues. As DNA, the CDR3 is TGTGCCACCAGCAGAGATAGGCGGACAGGAAGAAACTCTGGAAACACCATATATTTT. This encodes CATSRDRRTGRNSGNTIYF.

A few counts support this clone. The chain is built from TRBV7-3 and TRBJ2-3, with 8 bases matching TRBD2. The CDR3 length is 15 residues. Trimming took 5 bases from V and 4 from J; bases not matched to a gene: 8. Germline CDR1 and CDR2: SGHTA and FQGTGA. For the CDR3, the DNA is TGTGCCAGCAGCACAAGCGGGAGCATTCCAGATACGCAGTATTTT. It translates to CASSTSGSIPDTQYF.

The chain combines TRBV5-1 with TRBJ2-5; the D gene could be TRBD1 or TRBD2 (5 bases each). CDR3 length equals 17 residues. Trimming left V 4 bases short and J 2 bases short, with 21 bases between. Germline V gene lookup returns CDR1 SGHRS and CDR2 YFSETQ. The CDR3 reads CASSPPRLGTEQETQYF. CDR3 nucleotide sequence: TGCGCCAGCAGCCCTCCCCGACTTGGGACGGAACAAGAGACCCAGTACTTC.

CDR3 residues: CASSFRQNTEAFF. The CDR3 DNA sequence: TGCGCCAGCAGCTTCCGACAGAACACTGAAGCTTTCTTT. This chain joins TRBV5-1 and TRBJ1-1; unclear D gene. V was cut by 2 bases and J by 1 base, with 6 bases left in between. The CDR3 loop spans 13 amino acids. Germline assignment: CDR1 SGHRS and CDR2 YFSETQ.

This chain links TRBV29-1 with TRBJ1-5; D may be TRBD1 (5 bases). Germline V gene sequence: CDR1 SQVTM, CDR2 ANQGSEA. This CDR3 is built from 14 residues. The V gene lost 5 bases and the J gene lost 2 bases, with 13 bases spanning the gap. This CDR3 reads CSVRDSGGNQPQHF. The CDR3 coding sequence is TGCAGCGTTAGGGACTCTGGAGGCAATCAGCCCCAGCATTTT.

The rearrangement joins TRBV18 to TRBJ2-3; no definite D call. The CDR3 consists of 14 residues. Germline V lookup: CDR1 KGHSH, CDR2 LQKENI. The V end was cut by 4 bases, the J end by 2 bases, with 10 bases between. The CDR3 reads CASSLPDLTDTQYF. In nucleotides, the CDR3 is TGTGCCAGCTCACTACCGGACCTCACAGATACGCAGTATTTT.